This record looks at one TCR beta chain sequence and its context. Per the original methods: Nucleated cell number was recorded as an estimate derived from reference gene primer amplification. Only in-frame clones appear in the TCRdb table, and some are missing; sequencing was by immunoSEQ multiplex PCR. That table furnishes V, J and clone size, whereas the DNA furnished D and trimming. This sample has some 110,000 clones, with 86% found just once. These data originate in a study of blood T cell repertoires in COVID-19. Study information: From the United States, Italy and Spain came samples of acute and convalescent COVID-19. Nucleic acid was either cDNA or gDNA, and it came from T cells, B-cell-depleted T cells, or PBMCs.

Germline V gives CDR1 SGHVS, CDR2 FQNEAQ. The CDR3 contains 15 residues. Trimming removed 3 bases at V and 0 bases at J, with 11 bases between. The J gene is TRBJ1-1, the V gene TRBV7-8, with D possibly TRBD1 on 5 matching bases. The sequence was collected from a middle-aged man with acute or convalescent COVID-19. The sample consisted of peripheral blood. This chain's CDR3 is CASSFQGLMNTEAFF. DNA for the CDR3: TGTGCCAGCAGCTTTCAGGGCCTGATGAACACTGAAGCTTTCTTT.